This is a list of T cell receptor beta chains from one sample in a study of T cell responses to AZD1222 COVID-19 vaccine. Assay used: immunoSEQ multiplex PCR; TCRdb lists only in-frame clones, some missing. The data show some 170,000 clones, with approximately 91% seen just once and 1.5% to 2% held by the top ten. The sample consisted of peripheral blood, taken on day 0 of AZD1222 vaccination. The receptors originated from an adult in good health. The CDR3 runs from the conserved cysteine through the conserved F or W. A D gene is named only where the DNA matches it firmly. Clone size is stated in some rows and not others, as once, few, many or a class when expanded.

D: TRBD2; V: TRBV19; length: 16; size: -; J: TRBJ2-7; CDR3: CASSIVLSLAGNEQYF; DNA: TGTGCCAGTAGTATTGTTCTATCCCTAGCGGGAAACGAGCAGTACTTC
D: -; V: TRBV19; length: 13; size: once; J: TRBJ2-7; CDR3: CASSIDPSYEQYF; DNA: TGTGCCAGTAGTATAGATCCCTCCTACGAGCAGTACTTC
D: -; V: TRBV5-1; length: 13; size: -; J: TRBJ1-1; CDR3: CASSLAGAFEAFF; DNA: TGCGCCAGCAGCTTGGCCGGTGCATTTGAAGCTTTCTTT
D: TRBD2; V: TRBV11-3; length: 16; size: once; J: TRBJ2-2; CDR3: CASSSKAGGDTGELFF; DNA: TGTGCCAGCAGCTCAAAAGCGGGAGGCGACACCGGGGAGCTGTTTTTT
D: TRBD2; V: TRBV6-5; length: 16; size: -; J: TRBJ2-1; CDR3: CASSSSSGGTYNEQFF; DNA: TGTGCCAGCAGTTCGTCAAGCGGGGGAACCTACAATGAGCAGTTCTTC
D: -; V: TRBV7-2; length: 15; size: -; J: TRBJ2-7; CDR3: CASSLATDAPYEQYF; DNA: TGTGCCAGCAGCTTAGCGACAGACGCCCCCTACGAGCAGTACTTC
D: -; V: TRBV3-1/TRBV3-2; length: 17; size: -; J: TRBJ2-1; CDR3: CASSPTRPGTFYNEQFF; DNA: TGTGCCAGCAGCCCCACACGTCCAGGGACTTTCTACAATGAGCAGTTCTTC
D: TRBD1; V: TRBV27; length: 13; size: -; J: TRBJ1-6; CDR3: CASSPRQGSPLHF; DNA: TGTGCCAGCAGTCCTCGACAGGGTTCACCCCTCCACTTT
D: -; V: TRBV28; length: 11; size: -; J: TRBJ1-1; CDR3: CASSTGSEAFF; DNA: TGTGCCAGCAGTACAGGCAGTGAAGCTTTCTTT
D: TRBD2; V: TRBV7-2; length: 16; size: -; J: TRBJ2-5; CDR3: CASSFRLAVGGETQYF; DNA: TGTGCCAGCAGCTTCCGACTAGCGGTGGGGGGAGAGACCCAGTACTTC
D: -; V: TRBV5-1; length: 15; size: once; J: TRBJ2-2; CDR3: CASSVPVSNTGELFF; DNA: TGCGCCAGCAGCGTGCCAGTCTCTAACACCGGGGAGCTGTTTTTT
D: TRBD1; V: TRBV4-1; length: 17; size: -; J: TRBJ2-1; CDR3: CASSQAPGQGYYNEQFF; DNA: TGCGCCAGCAGCCAAGCTCCGGGACAGGGCTACTACAATGAGCAGTTCTTC
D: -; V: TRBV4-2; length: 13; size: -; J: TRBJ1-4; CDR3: CASSQETNEKLFF; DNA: TGTGCCAGCAGCCAAGAAACTAATGAAAAACTGTTTTTT
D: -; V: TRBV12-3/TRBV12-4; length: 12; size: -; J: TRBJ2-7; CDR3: CASSPMGYEQYF; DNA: TGTGCCAGCAGCCCGATGGGCTACGAGCAGTACTTC
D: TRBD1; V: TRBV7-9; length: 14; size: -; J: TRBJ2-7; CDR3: CASSLGQGPSGVNF; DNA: TGTGCCAGCAGCTTAGGACAGGGGCCCTCCGGCGTAAACTTC
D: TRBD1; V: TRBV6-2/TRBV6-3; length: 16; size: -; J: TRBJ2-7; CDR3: CASSYLGQGLSYEQYF; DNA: TGTGCCAGCAGTTATCTGGGACAGGGCCTCTCCTACGAGCAGTACTTC
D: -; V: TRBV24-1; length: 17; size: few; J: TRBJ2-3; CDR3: CATSDPGGHGGSDTQYF; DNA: TGTGCCACCAGTGACCCCGGCGGACACGGGGGTTCAGATACGCAGTATTTT
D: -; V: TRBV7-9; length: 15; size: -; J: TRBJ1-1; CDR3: CASSLVVARSAQAFF; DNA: TGTGCCAGCAGCTTAGTAGTTGCTAGGAGCGCCCAAGCTTTCTTT
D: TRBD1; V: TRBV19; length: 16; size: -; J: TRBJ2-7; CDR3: CASSPRTGAMVYEQYF; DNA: TGTGCCAGTAGTCCCAGGACAGGGGCAATGGTGTACGAGCAGTACTTC
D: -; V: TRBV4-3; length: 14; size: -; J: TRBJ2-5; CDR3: CASSQDRIGETQYF; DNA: TGCGCCAGCAGCCAAGATCGGATCGGGGAGACCCAGTACTTC
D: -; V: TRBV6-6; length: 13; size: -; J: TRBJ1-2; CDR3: CASSYFPNYGYTF; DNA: TGTGCCAGCAGTTACTTCCCTAACTATGGCTACACCTTC
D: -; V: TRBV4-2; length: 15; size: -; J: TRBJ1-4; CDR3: CASSQGRRGNEKLFF; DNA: TGTGCCAGCAGCCAAGGGCGCAGGGGAAATGAAAAACTGTTTTTT
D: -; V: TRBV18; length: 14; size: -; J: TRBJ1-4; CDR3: CASSPGLGNEKLFF; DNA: TGTGCCAGCTCACCTGGTCTGGGTAATGAAAAACTGTTTTTT
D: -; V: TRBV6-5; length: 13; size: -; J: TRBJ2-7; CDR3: CASSTGWSYEQYF; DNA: TGTGCCAGCAGCACAGGATGGTCCTACGAGCAGTACTTC
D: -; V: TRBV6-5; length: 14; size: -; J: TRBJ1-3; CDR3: CASRAGGYENTIYF; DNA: TGTGCCAGCAGGGCCGGGGGTTATGAAAACACCATATATTTT
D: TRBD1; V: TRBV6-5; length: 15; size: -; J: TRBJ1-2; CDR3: CASSYSDRVTDGYTF; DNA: TGTGCCAGCAGTTACTCCGACAGGGTGACGGATGGCTACACCTTC
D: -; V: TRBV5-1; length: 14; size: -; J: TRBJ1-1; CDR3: CASSFRTLNTEAFF; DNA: TGCGCCAGCAGCTTTCGGACACTTAACACTGAAGCTTTCTTT
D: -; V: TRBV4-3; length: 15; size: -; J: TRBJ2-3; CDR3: CASSPALGLTDTQYF; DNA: TGCGCCAGCAGCCCCGCTCTGGGACTCACAGATACGCAGTATTTT
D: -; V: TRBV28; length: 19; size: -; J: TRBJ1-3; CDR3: CASSLPTFGLLSSGNTIYF; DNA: TGTGCCAGCAGTTTACCTACCTTTGGGTTACTGAGCTCTGGAAACACCATATATTTT
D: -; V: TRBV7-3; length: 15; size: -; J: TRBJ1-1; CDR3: CASSPGQGVNTEAFF; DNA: TGTGCCAGCTCCCCCGGCCAGGGCGTAAACACTGAAGCTTTCTTT
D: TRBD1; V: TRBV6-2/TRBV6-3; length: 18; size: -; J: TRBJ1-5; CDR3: CASSYPGTGTYSNQPQHF; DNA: TGTGCCAGCAGTTATCCCGGGACAGGGACATATAGCAATCAGCCCCAGCATTTT
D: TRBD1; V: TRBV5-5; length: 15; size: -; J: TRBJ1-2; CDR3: CASRQMVGGADGYTF; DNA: TGTGCCAGCAGACAGATGGTAGGGGGCGCCGATGGCTACACCTTC
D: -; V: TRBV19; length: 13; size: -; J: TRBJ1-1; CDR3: CASSVQGRTEAFF; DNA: TGTGCCAGTAGCGTACAGGGCCGGACTGAAGCTTTCTTT
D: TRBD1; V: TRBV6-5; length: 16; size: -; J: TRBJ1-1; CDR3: CASSSRGQGENTEAFF; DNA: TGTGCCAGCAGTTCAAGAGGACAGGGTGAAAACACTGAAGCTTTCTTT
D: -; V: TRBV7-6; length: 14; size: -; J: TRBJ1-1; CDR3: CASSRGMGDTEAFF; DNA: TGTGCCAGCAGCCGGGGAATGGGGGACACTGAAGCTTTCTTT
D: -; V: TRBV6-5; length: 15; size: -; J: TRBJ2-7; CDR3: CASSPLGGNSYEQYF; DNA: TGTGCCAGCAGTCCTCTAGGGGGTAATTCCTACGAGCAGTACTTC
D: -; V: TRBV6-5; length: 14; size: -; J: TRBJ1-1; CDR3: CASTTYGGRTEAFF; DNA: TGTGCCAGCACTACCTACGGGGGACGCACTGAAGCTTTCTTT
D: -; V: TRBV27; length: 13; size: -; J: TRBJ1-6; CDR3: CASKSQVNSPLHF; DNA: TGTGCCAGCAAGAGTCAAGTAAATTCACCCCTCCACTTT
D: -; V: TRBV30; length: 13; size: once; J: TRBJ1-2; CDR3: CAWSVLGRAGYTF; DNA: TGTGCCTGGAGTGTACTCGGGCGGGCTGGCTACACCTTC
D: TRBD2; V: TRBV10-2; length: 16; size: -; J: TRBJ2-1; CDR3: CASSRTSGSSYNEQFF; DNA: TGCGCCAGCAGTAGAACTAGCGGGTCCTCCTACAATGAGCAGTTCTTC
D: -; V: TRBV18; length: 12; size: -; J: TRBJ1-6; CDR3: CASSYSSSPLHF; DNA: TGTGCCAGCTCCTACTCTTCTTCACCCCTCCACTTT
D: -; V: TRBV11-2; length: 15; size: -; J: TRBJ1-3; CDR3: CASSRLTYSGNTIYF; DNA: TGTGCCAGCAGCCGCCTTACCTACTCTGGAAACACCATATATTTT
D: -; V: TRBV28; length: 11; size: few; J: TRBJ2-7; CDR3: CASRTSYEQYF; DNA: TGTGCCAGCAGGACGAGCTACGAGCAGTACTTC
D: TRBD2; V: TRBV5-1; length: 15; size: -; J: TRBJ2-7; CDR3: CASSSGLAESYEQYF; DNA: TGCGCCAGCAGCTCGGGACTAGCGGAGAGCTACGAGCAGTACTTC
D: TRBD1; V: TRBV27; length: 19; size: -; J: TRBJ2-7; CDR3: CASSPLSFPGQLITYEQYF; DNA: TGTGCCAGCAGCCCCCTTTCTTTTCCGGGACAGTTGATAACCTACGAGCAGTACTTC
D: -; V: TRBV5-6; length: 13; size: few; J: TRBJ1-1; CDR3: CASSLRPNTEAFF; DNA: TGTGCCAGCAGCCTCAGACCGAACACTGAAGCTTTCTTT
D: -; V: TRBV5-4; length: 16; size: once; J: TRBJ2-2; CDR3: CASSWAGRGNTGELFF; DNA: TGTGCCAGCAGCTGGGCGGGGCGGGGGAACACCGGGGAGCTGTTTTTT